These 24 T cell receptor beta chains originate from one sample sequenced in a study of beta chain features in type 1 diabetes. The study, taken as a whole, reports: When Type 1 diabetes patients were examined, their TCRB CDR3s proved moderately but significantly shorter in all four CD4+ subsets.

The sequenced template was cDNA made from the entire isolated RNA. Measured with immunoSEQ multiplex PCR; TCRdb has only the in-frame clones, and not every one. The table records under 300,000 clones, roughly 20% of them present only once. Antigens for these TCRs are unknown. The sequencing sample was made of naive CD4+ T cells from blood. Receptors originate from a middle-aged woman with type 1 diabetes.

The CDR3 reads CASSLTADRAEQYF. The DNA for the CDR3 is TGTGCCAGCAGTTTGACCGCCGACAGGGCCGAGCAGTACTTC. The chain joins TRBV27 to TRBJ2-7, with 7 bases fitting TRBD1. Germline V CDR1 and CDR2: MNHEY, SMNVEV (reference sequence). The CDR3 length is 14 residues. The V gene end was trimmed by 3 bases and the J gene end by 6 bases; junction bases not matched to a gene: 8.

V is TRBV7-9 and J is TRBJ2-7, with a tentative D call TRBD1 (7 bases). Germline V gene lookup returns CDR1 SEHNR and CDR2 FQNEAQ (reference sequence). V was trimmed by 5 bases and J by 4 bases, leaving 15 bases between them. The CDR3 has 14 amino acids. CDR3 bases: TGTGCCAGCAGCCCCGGTTCAGGGGGGTACGAGCAGTACTTC. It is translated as CASSPGSGGYEQYF.

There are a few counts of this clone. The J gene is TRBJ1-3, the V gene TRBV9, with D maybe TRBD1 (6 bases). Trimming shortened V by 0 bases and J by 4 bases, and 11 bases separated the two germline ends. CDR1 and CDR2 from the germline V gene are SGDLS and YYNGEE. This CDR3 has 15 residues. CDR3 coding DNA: TGTGCCAGCAGCGTAGGTGGACAGAGAGGAAACACCATATATTTT. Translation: CASSVGGQRGNTIYF.

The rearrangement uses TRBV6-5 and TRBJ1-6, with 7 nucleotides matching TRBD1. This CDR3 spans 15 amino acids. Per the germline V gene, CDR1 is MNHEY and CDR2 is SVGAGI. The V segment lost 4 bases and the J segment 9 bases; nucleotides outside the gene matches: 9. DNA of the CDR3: TGTGCCAGCAGTTCCCAGGGGGAGACGAGTTCACCCCTCCACTTT. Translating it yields CASSSQGETSSPLHF.

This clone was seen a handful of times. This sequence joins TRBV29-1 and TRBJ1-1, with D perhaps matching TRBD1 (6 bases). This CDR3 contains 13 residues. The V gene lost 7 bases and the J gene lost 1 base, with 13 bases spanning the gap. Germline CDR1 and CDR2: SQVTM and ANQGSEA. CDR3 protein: CSALRQENTEAFF. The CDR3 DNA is TGCAGCGCCCTCCGACAGGAGAACACTGAAGCTTTCTTT. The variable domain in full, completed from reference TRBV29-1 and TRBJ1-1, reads SAVISQKPSRDICQRGTSLTIQCQVDSQVTMMFWYRQQPGQSLTLIATANQGSEATYESGFVIDKFPISRPNLTFSTLTVSNMSPEDSSIYLCSALRQENTEAFFGQGTRLTVV.

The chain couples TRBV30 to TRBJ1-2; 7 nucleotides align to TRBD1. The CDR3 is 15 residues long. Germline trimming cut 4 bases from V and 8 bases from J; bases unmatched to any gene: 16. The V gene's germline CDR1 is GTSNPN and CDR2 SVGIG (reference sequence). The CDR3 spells CAWILKGAAFPGYTF. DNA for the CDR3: TGTGCCTGGATTTTAAAGGGGGCCGCCTTCCCGGGCTACACCTTC.

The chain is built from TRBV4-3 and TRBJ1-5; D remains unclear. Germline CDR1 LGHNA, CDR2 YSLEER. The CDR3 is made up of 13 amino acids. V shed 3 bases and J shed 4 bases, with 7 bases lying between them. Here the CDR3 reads CASSHVINQPQHF. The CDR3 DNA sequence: TGCGCCAGCAGCCATGTCATTAATCAGCCCCAGCATTTT.

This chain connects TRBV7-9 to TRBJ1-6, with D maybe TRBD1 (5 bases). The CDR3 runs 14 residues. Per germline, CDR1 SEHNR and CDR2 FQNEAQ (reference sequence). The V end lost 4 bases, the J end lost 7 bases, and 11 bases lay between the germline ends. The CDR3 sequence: CASSSGRGNSPLHF. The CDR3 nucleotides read TGTGCCAGCAGCTCCGGAAGGGGCAATTCACCCCTCCACTTT.

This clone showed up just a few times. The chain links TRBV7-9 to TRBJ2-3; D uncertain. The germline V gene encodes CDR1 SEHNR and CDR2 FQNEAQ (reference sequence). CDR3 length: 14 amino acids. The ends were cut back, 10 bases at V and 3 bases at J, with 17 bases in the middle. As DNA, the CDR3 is TGTGCCACTACCCATACCCAGGAAACAGATACGCAGTATTTT. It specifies CATTHTQETDTQYF.

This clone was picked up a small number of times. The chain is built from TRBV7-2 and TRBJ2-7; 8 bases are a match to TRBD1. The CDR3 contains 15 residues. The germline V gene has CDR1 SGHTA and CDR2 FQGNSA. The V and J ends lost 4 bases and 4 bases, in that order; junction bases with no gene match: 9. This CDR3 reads CASSSPDRAEYEQYF. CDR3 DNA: TGTGCCAGCAGCTCCCCGGACAGGGCGGAGTACGAGCAGTACTTC.

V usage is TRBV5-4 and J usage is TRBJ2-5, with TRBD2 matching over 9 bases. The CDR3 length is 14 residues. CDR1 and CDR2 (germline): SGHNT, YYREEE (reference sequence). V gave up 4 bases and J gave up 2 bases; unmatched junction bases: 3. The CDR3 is CASSGLATQETQYF. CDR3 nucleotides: TGTGCCAGCAGCGGACTAGCGACACAAGAGACCCAGTACTTC.

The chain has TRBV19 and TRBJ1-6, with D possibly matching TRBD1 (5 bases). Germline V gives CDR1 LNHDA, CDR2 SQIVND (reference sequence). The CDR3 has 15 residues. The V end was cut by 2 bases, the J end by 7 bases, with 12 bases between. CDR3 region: CASSIRPGENSPLHF. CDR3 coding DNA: TGTGCCAGTAGTATAAGGCCGGGGGAGAATTCACCCCTCCACTTT.

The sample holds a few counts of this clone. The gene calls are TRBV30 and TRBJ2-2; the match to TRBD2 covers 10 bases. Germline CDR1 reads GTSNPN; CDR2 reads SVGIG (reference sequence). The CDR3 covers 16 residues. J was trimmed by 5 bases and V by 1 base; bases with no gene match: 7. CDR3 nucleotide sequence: TGTGCCTGGAGTGATCTAGCGGGAGTTAATACCGGGGAGCTGTTTTTT. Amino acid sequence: CAWSDLAGVNTGELFF.

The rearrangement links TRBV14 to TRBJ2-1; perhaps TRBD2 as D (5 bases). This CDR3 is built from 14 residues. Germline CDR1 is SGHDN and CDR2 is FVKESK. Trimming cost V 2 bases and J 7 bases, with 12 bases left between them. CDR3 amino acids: CASSQPGLSNEQFF. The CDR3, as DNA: TGTGCCAGCAGCCAACCAGGACTCTCGAATGAGCAGTTCTTC. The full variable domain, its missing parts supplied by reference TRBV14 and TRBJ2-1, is EAGVTQFPSHSVIEKGQTVTLRCDPISGHDNLYWYRRVMGKEIKFLLHFVKESKQDESGMPNNRFLAERTGGTYSTLKVQPAELEDSGVYFCASSQPGLSNEQFFGPGTRLTVL.

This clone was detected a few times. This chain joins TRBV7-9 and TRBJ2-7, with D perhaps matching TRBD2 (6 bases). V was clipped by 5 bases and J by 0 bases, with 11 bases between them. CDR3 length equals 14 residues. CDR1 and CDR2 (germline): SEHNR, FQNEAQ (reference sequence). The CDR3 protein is CASSHGGSSYEQYF. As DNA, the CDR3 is TGTGCCAGCAGCCATGGGGGGAGCTCCTACGAGCAGTACTTC.

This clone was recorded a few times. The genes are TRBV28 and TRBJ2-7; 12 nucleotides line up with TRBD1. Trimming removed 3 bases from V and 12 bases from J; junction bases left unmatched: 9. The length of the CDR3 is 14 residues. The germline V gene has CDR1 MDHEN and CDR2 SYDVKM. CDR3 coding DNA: TGTGCCAGCAGTTTGGGACAGGGGGCTTCCGCCGGGTACTTC. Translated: CASSLGQGASAGYF. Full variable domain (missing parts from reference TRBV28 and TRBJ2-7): DVKVTQSSRYLVKRTGEKVFLECVQDMDHENMFWYRQDPGLGLRLIYFSYDVKMKEKGDIPEGYSVSREKKERFSLILESASTNQTSMYLCASSLGQGASAGYFGPGTRLTVT.

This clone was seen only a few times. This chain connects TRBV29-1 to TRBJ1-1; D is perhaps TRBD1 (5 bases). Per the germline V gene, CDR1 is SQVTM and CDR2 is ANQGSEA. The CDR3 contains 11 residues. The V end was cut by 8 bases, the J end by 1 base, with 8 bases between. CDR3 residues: CSTQGNTEAFF. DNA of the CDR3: TGCAGCACGCAGGGGAACACTGAAGCTTTCTTT.

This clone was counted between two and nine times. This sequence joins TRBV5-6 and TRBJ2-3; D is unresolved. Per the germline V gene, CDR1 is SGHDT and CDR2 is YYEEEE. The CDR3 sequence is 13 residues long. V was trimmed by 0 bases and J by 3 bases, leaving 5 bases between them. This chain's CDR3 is CASSLAETDTQYF. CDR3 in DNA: TGTGCCAGCAGCTTGGCGGAGACAGATACGCAGTATTTT.

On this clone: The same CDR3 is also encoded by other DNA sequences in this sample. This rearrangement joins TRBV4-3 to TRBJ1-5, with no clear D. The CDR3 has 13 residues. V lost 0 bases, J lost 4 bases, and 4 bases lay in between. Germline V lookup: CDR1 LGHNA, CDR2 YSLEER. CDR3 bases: TGCGCCAGCAGCCAAGATCCAAATCAGCCCCAGCATTTT. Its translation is CASSQDPNQPQHF.

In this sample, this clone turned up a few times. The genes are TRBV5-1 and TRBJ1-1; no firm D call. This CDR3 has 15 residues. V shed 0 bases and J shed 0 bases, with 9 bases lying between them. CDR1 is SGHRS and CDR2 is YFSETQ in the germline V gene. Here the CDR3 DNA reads TGCGCCAGCAGCTTGGAAGCGGACCTGAACACTGAAGCTTTCTTT. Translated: CASSLEADLNTEAFF.

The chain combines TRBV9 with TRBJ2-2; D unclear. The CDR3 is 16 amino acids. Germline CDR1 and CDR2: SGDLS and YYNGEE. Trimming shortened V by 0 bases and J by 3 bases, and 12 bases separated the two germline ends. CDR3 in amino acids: CASSVGPYLHTGELFF. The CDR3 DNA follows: TGTGCCAGCAGCGTAGGCCCCTACCTACACACCGGGGAGCTGTTTTTT.

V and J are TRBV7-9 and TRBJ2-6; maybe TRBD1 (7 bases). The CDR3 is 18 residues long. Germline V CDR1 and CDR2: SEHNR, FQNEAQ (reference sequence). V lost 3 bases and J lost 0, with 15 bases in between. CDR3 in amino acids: CASSFGGQSTSGANVLTF. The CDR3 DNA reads TGTGCCAGCAGCTTCGGGGGACAGTCGACCTCTGGGGCCAACGTCCTGACTTTC.

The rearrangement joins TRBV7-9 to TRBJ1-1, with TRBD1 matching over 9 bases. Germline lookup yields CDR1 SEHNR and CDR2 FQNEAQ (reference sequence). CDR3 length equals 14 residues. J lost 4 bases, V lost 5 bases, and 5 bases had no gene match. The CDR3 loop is CASSRTGERTEAFF. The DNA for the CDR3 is TGTGCCAGCAGCAGGACAGGGGAACGCACTGAAGCTTTCTTT.

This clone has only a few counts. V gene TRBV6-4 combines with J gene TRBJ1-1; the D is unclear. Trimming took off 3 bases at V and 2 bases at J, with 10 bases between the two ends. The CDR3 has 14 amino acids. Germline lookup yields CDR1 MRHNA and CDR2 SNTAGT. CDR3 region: CASSDRAGNTEAFF. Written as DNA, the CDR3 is TGTGCCAGCAGTGATCGGGCGGGAAACACTGAAGCTTTCTTT.